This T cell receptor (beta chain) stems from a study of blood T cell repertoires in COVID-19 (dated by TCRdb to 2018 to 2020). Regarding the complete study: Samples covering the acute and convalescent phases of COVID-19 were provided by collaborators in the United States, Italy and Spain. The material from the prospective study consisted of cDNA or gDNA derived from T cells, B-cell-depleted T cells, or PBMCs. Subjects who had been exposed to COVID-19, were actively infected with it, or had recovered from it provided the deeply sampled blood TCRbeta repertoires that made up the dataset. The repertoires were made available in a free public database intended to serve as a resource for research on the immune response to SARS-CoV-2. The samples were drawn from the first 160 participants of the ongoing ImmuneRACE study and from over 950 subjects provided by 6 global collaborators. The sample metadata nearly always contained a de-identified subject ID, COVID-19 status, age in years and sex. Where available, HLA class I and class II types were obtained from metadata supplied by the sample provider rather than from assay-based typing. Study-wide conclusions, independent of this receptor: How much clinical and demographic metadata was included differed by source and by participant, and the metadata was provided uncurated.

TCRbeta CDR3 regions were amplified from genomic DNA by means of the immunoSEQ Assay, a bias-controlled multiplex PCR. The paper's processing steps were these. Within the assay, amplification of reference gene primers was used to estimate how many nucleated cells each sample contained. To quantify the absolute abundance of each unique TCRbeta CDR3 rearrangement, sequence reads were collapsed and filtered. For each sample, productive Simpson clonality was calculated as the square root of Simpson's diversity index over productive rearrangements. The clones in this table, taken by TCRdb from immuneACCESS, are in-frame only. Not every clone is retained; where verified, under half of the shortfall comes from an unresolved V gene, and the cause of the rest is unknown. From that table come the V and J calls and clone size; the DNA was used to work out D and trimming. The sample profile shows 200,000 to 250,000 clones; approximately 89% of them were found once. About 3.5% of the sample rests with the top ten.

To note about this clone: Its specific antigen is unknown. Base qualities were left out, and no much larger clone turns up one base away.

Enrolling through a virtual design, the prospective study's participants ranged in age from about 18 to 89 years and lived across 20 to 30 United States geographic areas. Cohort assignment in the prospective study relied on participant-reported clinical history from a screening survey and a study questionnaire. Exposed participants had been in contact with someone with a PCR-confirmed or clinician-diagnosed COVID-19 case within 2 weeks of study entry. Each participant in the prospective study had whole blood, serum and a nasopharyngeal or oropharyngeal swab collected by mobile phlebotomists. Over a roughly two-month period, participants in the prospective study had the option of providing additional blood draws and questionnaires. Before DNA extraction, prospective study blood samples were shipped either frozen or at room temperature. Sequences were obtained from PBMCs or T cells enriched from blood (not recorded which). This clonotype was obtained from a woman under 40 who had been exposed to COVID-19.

The CDR3 region has the sequence CASSQSGGGPAEAFF. The DNA sequence is as follows: TGTGCCAGCAGCCAATCCGGGGGTGGACCCGCAGAAGCTTTCTTT. The V and J genes are TRBV16 and TRBJ1-1; the D segment could be TRBD1, given 5 matching bases. V and J are truncated by 0 bases and 8 bases respectively, leaving an intervening sequence of 16 bases. The CDR1 and CDR2 encoded by the germline V gene are KGHSY and FQNENV. The CDR3 holds 15 amino acids from the cysteine to the phenylalanine. Only the CDR3 region is kept as DNA, spanning 45 bases read in frame from base 1.